This T cell receptor beta chain was retrieved from a study of control samples from healthy donors and cancer patients (dated by TCRdb to the early 2020s). The library came from the immunoSEQ multiplex PCR assay. Imported from immuneACCESS, the table was reduced by TCRdb to in-frame sequences with V and J called. These copies leave out some clones; in studies compared against another copy, an unresolved V gene accounts for under half, and the cause of the remainder is not known. The sample contains hundreds of thousands of clones, roughly 82% of them found a single time. The ten most abundant clones make up less than 15% of the sample. The CDR3 goes from the cysteine to the phenylalanine over 13 residues. Only the CDR3 region is kept as DNA, spanning 39 bases read in frame from base 1. Unmatched junction bases come to 2, with V trimmed by 6 bases and J by 6 bases. For CDR1 and CDR2, the germline V gene lists MNHEY and SVGAGI.

Concerning this clone itself: The antigen it binds to is not known. Base qualities are not recorded, but no much larger clone differs from it by a single base.

Input material: PBMCs. The V and J segments used are TRBV6-5 and TRBJ2-1; 10 central nucleotides agree with TRBD2. This clonotype originated in a woman aged 60 to 75 with lung cancer. The CDR3 has the sequence CASRRLAGNEQFF. The DNA reads TGTGCCAGCAGGAGACTAGCGGGCAATGAGCAGTTCTTC.